This TCR beta chain was obtained from a study of T cells after yellow fever vaccination. As for the study in general: Fractions containing few cells were prepared with SMART-Seq v4 Ultra Low Input.

Via MiXCR, TCRdb re-called the 5' RACE reads, giving one row per CDR3 protein. Among 150,000 to 200,000 distinct CDR3 sequences listed, approximately 10% were seen once. V lost 0 bases, J lost 7 bases, and 11 bases lay in between. Germline V lookup: CDR1 SGHKS, CDR2 YYEKEE (reference sequence). The length of the CDR3 is 14 residues. Study-wide findings and caveats: CD4 and CD8 compartments shared a small share of clonotypes.

In this sample, this clonotype turned up a few times. The antigen is not known. This material consisted of CD8+ T cells sorted from PBMCs, taken 15 days after the yellow fever booster vaccination. V is TRBV5-5 and J is TRBJ1-5, with a possible D match to TRBD1 (5 bases). The source of this sequence is a man aged 18 to 30 who received the YFV17D yellow fever vaccine. The CDR3 DNA reads as TGTGCCAGCAGCTTGGAGGGGCGAGGACAGCCCCAGCATTTT. Its protein is CASSLEGRGQPQHF.